Listed here are 22 T cell receptor beta chains from one sample, sequenced in a study of cytomegalovirus exposure and HLA in healthy donors. It was with 60 Vbeta and 13 Jbeta primers that the PCR ran. The protocol was immunoSEQ multiplex PCR, while the TCRdb copy is restricted to in-frame clones and leaves out a portion. The sample includes 250,000 to 350,000 clones, 86% of them seen just once. The sample comprised PBMCs. These receptor sequences come from a man aged 40-49 years in good health and CMV-seropositive.

The chain uses TRBV28 and TRBJ1-1; 12 nucleotides match TRBD1. CDR1 MDHEN and CDR2 SYDVKM come from the germline V gene. This CDR3 spans 17 amino acids. With V trimmed by 3 bases and J by 5 bases, 10 bases remained unmatched. CDR3 loop: CASSFISGTGGWTEAFF. CDR3 DNA sequence: TGTGCCAGCAGTTTTATTTCCGGGACAGGGGGCTGGACTGAAGCTTTCTTT.

The chain links TRBV25-1 to TRBJ2-2; 9 bases are shared with TRBD2. Looked up from germline, CDR1 is MGHDK and CDR2 is SYGVNS. CDR3 length equals 17 residues. V trimming: 8 bases; J trimming: 4 bases; junction bases outside the gene matches: 14. The CDR3 region is CASSGHSSGRRTGELFF. In nucleotides, the CDR3 is TGTGCCAGCTCGGGACACAGTAGCGGGAGACGCACCGGGGAGCTGTTTTTT.

This clone was seen just once. The chain has TRBV4-2 and TRBJ2-7, with 9 bases lining up with TRBD2. The CDR3 contains 16 residues. V lost 3 bases, J lost 3 bases, and 9 bases stayed unmatched. The germline V gene has CDR1 LGHNA and CDR2 YNFKEQ. CDR3 loop: CASSQQVGLANYEQYF. CDR3 coding DNA: TGTGCCAGCAGCCAGCAGGTTGGACTAGCGAACTACGAGCAGTACTTC.

V is TRBV2 and J is TRBJ1-2; a weak D match, TRBD1 (6 bases). The CDR3 consists of 15 residues. Germline values: CDR1 SNHLY, CDR2 FYNNEI. Between the trimmed V and J ends, which lost 6 bases and 1 base, there was a span of 15 bases. The CDR3 sequence is CASSPQGHLNYGYTF. The CDR3, as DNA: TGTGCCAGCAGCCCTCAGGGGCACCTTAACTATGGCTACACCTTC.

The chain has TRBV5-1 and TRBJ2-5, with no clear D. Trimming cost V 4 bases and J 2 bases, with 18 bases left between them. The V gene's germline CDR1 is SGHRS and CDR2 YFSETQ. There are 16 residues in the CDR3. CDR3 DNA: TGCGCCAGCAGCGTATGGGTTGGGCAGGTACAAGAGACCCAGTACTTC. Protein: CASSVWVGQVQETQYF.

The V call is TRBV6-5, the J call TRBJ2-1; TRBD2 might be the D (7 bases). The V and J ends lost 6 bases and 12 bases respectively, with 24 bases between them. The CDR3 is 15 residues long. Germline values: CDR1 MNHEY, CDR2 SVGAGI. For the CDR3, the DNA is TGTGCCAGCAGCAAGGACAGAGATCTTTGGGGGGGGCAGTTCTTC. Residues: CASSKDRDLWGGQFF.

This clone came up once. Other DNA sequences in this sample translate to the same CDR3. J is TRBJ2-7 and V is TRBV28, with D maybe TRBD1 (6 bases). V was pared by 2 bases and J by 4 bases, with 6 bases between. Germline V CDR1 and CDR2: MDHEN, SYDVKM. The CDR3 covers 12 residues. For the CDR3, the DNA is TGTGCCAGCAGTTTACAGGGGTACGAGCAGTACTTC. Translated, it gives CASSLQGYEQYF.

The chain has TRBV2 and TRBJ2-7; 9 bases are shared with TRBD2. This CDR3 spans 14 amino acids. After removal of 7 bases from V and 3 bases from J, the junction contained 7 bases not matched to a gene. Germline CDR1 reads SNHLY; CDR2 reads FYNNEI. The CDR3: CASIEIAGDYEQYF. The CDR3, as DNA: TGTGCCAGCATAGAAATAGCGGGAGACTACGAGCAGTACTTC. The full variable domain, its missing parts supplied by reference TRBV2 and TRBJ2-7, is EPEVTQTPSHQVTQMGQEVILRCVPISNHLYFYWYRQILGQKVEFLVSFYNNEISEKSEIFDDQFSVERPDGSNFTLKIRSTKLEDSAMYFCASIEIAGDYEQYFGPGTRLTVT.

This clone has more than one count but fewer than ten. The rearrangement joins TRBV18 to TRBJ2-1, with a possible D match to TRBD2 (6 bases). The CDR3 spans 16 residues. Germline V lookup: CDR1 KGHSH, CDR2 LQKENI. Between the trimmed V and J ends, which lost 3 bases and 1 base, there was a span of 13 bases. CDR3 nucleotide sequence: TGTGCCAGCTCACCTCAAGCGGGTGCATCCTACAATGAGCAGTTCTTC. It specifies CASSPQAGASYNEQFF.

The V and J genes are TRBV5-4 and TRBJ2-7, with 9 bases that match TRBD1. From germline, CDR1 is SGHNT and CDR2 YYREEE (reference sequence). The V and J ends lost 3 bases and 6 bases, in that order; junction bases with no gene match: 10. The CDR3 consists of 15 residues. This CDR3 reads CASSSIRTGVGEQYF. The CDR3 DNA follows: TGTGCCAGCAGCTCCATTCGGACAGGGGTTGGCGAGCAGTACTTC.

This clone was detected a few times. This rearrangement joins TRBV5-6 to TRBJ2-2, with D possibly matching TRBD1 (5 bases). Germline assignment: CDR1 SGHDT and CDR2 YYEEEE. The CDR3 is 13 amino acids. V was shortened by 4 bases and J by 6 bases, with 10 bases between the two germline ends. The CDR3, as DNA: TGTGCCAGCAGCGCCACAGGTCCCGGGGAGCTGTTTTTT. Encoded protein: CASSATGPGELFF. The whole variable domain, remainder taken from reference TRBV5-6 and TRBJ2-2, is DAGVTQSPTHLIKTRGQQVTLRCSPKSGHDTVSWYQQALGQGPQFIFQYYEEEERQRGNFPDRFSGHQFPNYSSELNVNALLLGDSALYLCASSATGPGELFFGEGSRLTVL.

The V and J genes are TRBV7-3 and TRBJ2-2, with 8 bases matching TRBD1. Trimming cost V 8 bases and J 4 bases; bases outside gene matches: 3. The CDR3 is 13 amino acids. The germline V gene encodes CDR1 SGHTA and CDR2 FQGTGA. CDR3 coding DNA: TGTGCCAGCGGGGGACAGGTCACCGGGGAGCTGTTTTTT. Protein sequence: CASGGQVTGELFF.

This chain connects TRBV18 to TRBJ2-7, with 11 nucleotides matching TRBD1. The germline V gene has CDR1 KGHSH and CDR2 LQKENI. There are 15 residues in the CDR3. V shed 0 bases, J shed 5 bases, and the junction held 3 bases outside the gene matches. CDR3 DNA sequence: TGTGCCAGCTCACCACCTAGGACAGGGGGCGACGAGCAGTACTTC. Its protein product is CASSPPRTGGDEQYF.

This chain links TRBV2 with TRBJ1-4; TRBD1 agrees at 10 bases. The V gene's germline CDR1 is SNHLY and CDR2 FYNNEI. With 4 bases clipped from V and 7 bases from J, the junction kept 6 bases outside the gene matches. This CDR3 contains 15 residues. The CDR3 loop reads CASSGQGASSEKLFF. The CDR3 DNA sequence: TGTGCCAGCAGTGGACAGGGGGCGAGTAGTGAAAAACTGTTTTTT.

The chain carries TRBV7-9 and TRBJ2-2, with TRBD1 identical over 8 bases. From germline, CDR1 is SEHNR and CDR2 FQNEAQ (reference sequence). The V segment lost 5 bases and the J segment 0 bases; nucleotides outside the gene matches: 5. The CDR3 has 16 amino acids. The CDR3 nucleotides read TGTGCCAGCAGCCCGCGGACAGGGACGAACACCGGGGAGCTGTTTTTT. It is translated as CASSPRTGTNTGELFF. The complete variable domain, with remaining parts taken from reference TRBV7-9 and TRBJ2-2, reads DTGVSQNPRHKITKRGQNVTFRCDPISEHNRLYWYRQTLGQGPEFLTYFQNEAQLEKSRLLSDRFSAERPKGSFSTLEIQRTEQGDSAMYLCASSPRTGTNTGELFFGEGSRLTVL.

This rearrangement joins TRBV2 to TRBJ2-1; TRBD1 agrees at 8 bases. The germline gives CDR1 SNHLY, CDR2 FYNNEI. CDR3 length equals 14 residues. The J segment lost 7 bases and the V segment lost 2 bases, leaving 4 bases of the junction unmatched. CDR3 amino acids: CASSELRTGNEQFF. CDR3 nucleotide sequence: TGTGCCAGCAGTGAACTTAGGACAGGGAATGAGCAGTTCTTC.

The CDR3 loop reads CASHPRQTTNEKLFF. CDR3 DNA sequence: TGTGCCAGTCACCCTCGACAGACAACTAATGAAAAACTGTTTTTT. J is TRBJ1-4 and V is TRBV6-6; D perhaps matches TRBD1 (5 bases). This CDR3 has 15 residues. The germline CDR1 and CDR2 sequences are MNHNY and SVGAGI (reference sequence). The germline V and J ends were trimmed by 9 bases and 0 bases, with 14 bases remaining between them.

The sample holds one count of this clone. The J gene is TRBJ1-1, the V gene TRBV19, with 7 bases identical to TRBD1. The CDR3 has 13 residues. Trimming at V came to 9 bases and at J to 0 bases, leaving 4 bases not matched to a gene. Germline V gene lookup returns CDR1 LNHDA and CDR2 SQIVND (reference sequence). CDR3 residues: CASRGQLNTEAFF. CDR3 bases: TGTGCCAGCCGGGGACAGTTGAACACTGAAGCTTTCTTT. Full variable domain (missing parts from reference TRBV19 and TRBJ1-1): DGGITQSPKYLFRKEGQNVTLSCEQNLNHDAMYWYRQDPGQGLRLIYYSQIVNDFQKGDIAEGYSVSREKKESFPLTVTSAQKNPTAFYLCASRGQLNTEAFFGQGTRLTVV.

The chain is built from TRBV27 and TRBJ2-5, with 12 bases aligning to TRBD1. This CDR3 region has 15 residues. J was trimmed by 5 bases and V by 2 bases; bases with no gene match: 3. Germline loops: CDR1 MNHEY, CDR2 SMNVEV (reference sequence). The CDR3 is CASSLGDRGRETQYF. CDR3 nucleotides: TGTGCCAGCAGTTTAGGGGACAGGGGGCGGGAGACCCAGTACTTC.

The table lists this clone with a count of one. The rearrangement uses TRBV19 and TRBJ2-7; 8 positions agree with TRBD1. Germline V gene lookup returns CDR1 LNHDA and CDR2 SQIVND (reference sequence). The CDR3 is 14 residues long. Germline trimming cut 3 bases from V and 6 bases from J; bases unmatched to any gene: 7. The CDR3 DNA sequence: TGTGCCAGTAGTATTGACAGGGGTATGAGCGAGCAGTACTTC. Its protein is CASSIDRGMSEQYF.

Note on this clone: Within the sample, other DNA sequences also encode this same CDR3. V and J are TRBV5-1 and TRBJ1-1; TRBD1 might be the D (5 bases). The CDR3 consists of 14 residues. Germline assignment: CDR1 SGHRS and CDR2 YFSETQ. Trimming took off 2 bases at V and 4 bases at J, with 12 bases between the two ends. CDR3 nucleotide sequence: TGCGCCAGCAGCTTCGGGCAGGGTGGCACTGAAGCTTTCTTT. Translated: CASSFGQGGTEAFF.

The rearrangement links TRBV5-1 to TRBJ2-3; 7 nucleotides line up with TRBD2. Germline loops: CDR1 SGHRS, CDR2 YFSETQ. V trimming: 4 bases; J trimming: 4 bases; junction bases outside the gene matches: 15. The CDR3 covers 17 residues. CDR3 nucleotide sequence: TGCGCCAGCAGCGCCTCCCTAGCGGACATGGGGGCAGATACGCAGTATTTT. Its translation is CASSASLADMGADTQYF.